These 32 T cell receptor beta chains originate from one sample sequenced in a study of blood T cell repertoires in COVID-19. This table comes from immunoSEQ multiplex PCR, and its TCRdb copy is limited to in-frame clones, with some not included. Of around 280,000 clones in the sample, around 87% were seen once. Sequencing input: peripheral blood. The receptors were sampled from a woman in her 30s who had recovered from COVID-19.

V is TRBV2 and J is TRBJ1-5, with 9 bases lining up with TRBD1. The germline V gene encodes CDR1 SNHLY and CDR2 FYNNEI. After removal of 6 bases from V and 5 bases from J, the junction contained 5 bases not matched to a gene. The CDR3 loop spans 14 amino acids. As DNA, the CDR3 is TGTGCCAGCAGATGGGACAGGGTCGATCAGCCCCAGCATTTT. This encodes CASRWDRVDQPQHF.

This chain connects TRBV7-9 to TRBJ2-3; 13 bases agree with TRBD2. The CDR3 contains 16 residues. The germline CDR1 and CDR2 sequences are SEHNR and FQNEAQ (reference sequence). With V trimmed by 5 bases and J by 0 bases, 2 bases remained unmatched. DNA of the CDR3: TGTGCCAGCAGCGTGACTAGCGGGGGGAGCACAGATACGCAGTATTTT. It translates to CASSVTSGGSTDTQYF. Full variable domain (missing parts from reference TRBV7-9 and TRBJ2-3): DTGVSQNPRHKITKRGQNVTFRCDPISEHNRLYWYRQTLGQGPEFLTYFQNEAQLEKSRLLSDRFSAERPKGSFSTLEIQRTEQGDSAMYLCASSVTSGGSTDTQYFGPGTRLTVL.

The chain uses TRBV28 and TRBJ1-1; D is undetermined. The germline V and J ends were trimmed by 8 bases and 11 bases, with 15 bases remaining between them. From germline, CDR1 is MDHEN and CDR2 SYDVKM. The CDR3 sequence is 11 residues long. Written as DNA, the CDR3 is TGTGCCAGCGGCTTAGCCCGATTGGCTTTCTTT. It yields the protein CASGLARLAFF.

The chain couples TRBV6-5 to TRBJ2-2; D is ambiguous. CDR1 and CDR2 (germline): MNHEY, SVGAGI. The CDR3 length is 12 residues. The germline V and J ends were trimmed by 6 bases and 3 bases, with 5 bases remaining between them. The CDR3 region has the DNA TGTGCCAGCAGGAGAGACACCGGGGAGCTGTTTTTT. Its protein product is CASRRDTGELFF.

The chain joins TRBV6-5 to TRBJ2-7, with 10 bases lining up with TRBD2. The length of the CDR3 is 13 residues. The germline CDR1 and CDR2 sequences are MNHEY and SVGAGI. V trimming: 6 bases; J trimming: 3 bases; junction bases outside the gene matches: 2. The chain's CDR3 is CASRGLAVYEQYF. The CDR3 DNA is TGTGCCAGCAGAGGACTAGCGGTCTACGAGCAGTACTTC.

The rearrangement joins TRBV6-2 or TRBV6-3 to TRBJ1-5, with a tentative D call TRBD1 (5 bases). The CDR3 spans 18 residues. The V end was cut by 0 bases, the J end by 0 bases, with 15 bases between. The germline V gene encodes CDR1 MNHEY and CDR2 SVGEGT. CDR3 in DNA: TGTGCCAGCAGTTACTCGACTCGGGGGTCATTTAGCAATCAGCCCCAGCATTTT. Its translation is CASSYSTRGSFSNQPQHF.

The chain carries TRBV27 and TRBJ2-6, with 10 positions matching TRBD2. The CDR3 covers 19 residues. Looked up from germline, CDR1 is MNHEY and CDR2 is SMNVEV (reference sequence). V shed 5 bases and J 0 bases; nucleotides not matched to a gene: 10. The CDR3 region has the DNA TGTGCCAGCAGTCTTCGCGGGCTAGCGGGGGTCTCTGGGGCCAACGTCCTGACTTTC. Translated: CASSLRGLAGVSGANVLTF.

CDR3 sequence reads: CASSEETIHTLAGSTDTQYF. As DNA, the CDR3 is TGTGCCAGCAGTGAAGAGACGATTCACACGTTAGCGGGGTCGACAGATACGCAGTATTTT. The V gene is TRBV2, the J gene TRBJ2-3, with 8 positions matching TRBD2. The length of the CDR3 is 20 residues. CDR1 is SNHLY, CDR2 FYNNEI, per germline. Germline trimming cut 1 base from V and 3 bases from J; bases unmatched to any gene: 18.

V is TRBV6-1 and J is TRBJ2-3, with 7 bases that match TRBD2. CDR1 and CDR2 from the germline V gene are MNHNS and SASEGT. J lost 5 bases, V lost 3 bases, and 11 bases had no gene match. This CDR3 comprises 16 residues. The CDR3 DNA sequence: TGTGCCAGCAGTGAGGGTTCCCGGGGGGTGGGAGATACGCAGTATTTT. Protein product: CASSEGSRGVGDTQYF.

The chain has TRBV2 and TRBJ2-5, with 8 nucleotides matching TRBD1. In germline, CDR1 is SNHLY, CDR2 FYNNEI. The CDR3 has 15 amino acids. V dropped 3 bases and J dropped 5; count of bases not matched to a gene: 8. CDR3 in DNA: TGTGCCAGCAGTGAGGACAGGGCCATGGAGGAGACCCAGTACTTC. The encoded protein is CASSEDRAMEETQYF.

The chain carries TRBV19 and TRBJ2-7, with D possibly matching TRBD2 (6 bases). The CDR3 has 13 residues. Germline CDR1 and CDR2: LNHDA and SQIVND (reference sequence). V lost 5 bases and J lost 5, with 13 bases in between. CDR3 region: CASSFGSVNEQYF. CDR3 coding DNA: TGTGCCAGTAGTTTCGGGAGTGTCAACGAGCAGTACTTC.

The rearrangement uses TRBV6-1 and TRBJ2-4; TRBD1 might be the D (5 bases). From germline, CDR1 is MNHNS and CDR2 SASEGT. CDR3 length equals 17 residues. The ends were cut back, 4 bases at V and 3 bases at J, with 19 bases in the middle. This chain's CDR3 is CASSGVQAPRSKNIQYF. Written as DNA, the CDR3 is TGTGCCAGCAGTGGCGTACAGGCCCCGCGGAGCAAAAACATTCAGTACTTC.

CDR3 bases: TGTGCCAGCAGCTTAGGAGAGTGGAATGAGCAGTTCTTC. Translated, it gives CASSLGEWNEQFF. The rearrangement joins TRBV11-3 to TRBJ2-1, with D uncertain. Germline V gene data show CDR1 as SGHNT and CDR2 as YENEEA. The V end lost 1 base, the J end lost 7 bases, and 8 bases lay between the germline ends. The CDR3 is 13 amino acids. Together with reference TRBV11-3 and TRBJ2-1, the CDR3 gives the full variable domain: EAGVVQSPRYKIIEKKQPVAFWCNPISGHNTLYWYLQNLGQGPELLIRYENEEAVDDSQLPKDRFSAERLKGVDSTLKIQPAELGDSAVYLCASSLGEWNEQFFGPGTRLTVL.

This clone was seen a handful of times. This chain links TRBV7-9 with TRBJ1-3, with a weak D call TRBD1 (5 bases). Germline loops: CDR1 SEHNR, CDR2 FQNEAQ (reference sequence). With 1 base removed from V and 0 bases from J, the gap between germline ends came to 13 bases. The CDR3 contains 17 residues. The CDR3: CASSLDRQGFSGNTIYF. DNA for the CDR3: TGTGCCAGCAGCTTAGATCGCCAGGGCTTCTCTGGAAACACCATATATTTT. Full variable domain (remainder filled in from reference TRBV7-9 and TRBJ1-3): DTGVSQNPRHKITKRGQNVTFRCDPISEHNRLYWYRQTLGQGPEFLTYFQNEAQLEKSRLLSDRFSAERPKGSFSTLEIQRTEQGDSAMYLCASSLDRQGFSGNTIYFGEGSWLTVV.

V usage is TRBV9 and J usage is TRBJ1-1, with 8 bases fitting TRBD1. CDR3 length: 13 amino acids. V shed 0 bases, J shed 11 bases, and the junction held 6 bases outside the gene matches. Germline loops: CDR1 SGDLS, CDR2 YYNGEE. Here the CDR3 reads CASSVARTGLAFF. CDR3 coding DNA: TGTGCCAGCAGCGTAGCCCGGACAGGGCTGGCTTTCTTT.

This rearrangement joins TRBV6-1 to TRBJ2-7, with D unresolved. CDR3 length: 13 residues. Trimming removed 2 bases from V and 2 bases from J, with 7 bases in between. Germline V gene lookup returns CDR1 MNHNS and CDR2 SASEGT. The chain's CDR3 is CASSESRAYEQYF. CDR3 DNA sequence: TGTGCCAGCAGTGAAAGCCGGGCCTACGAGCAGTACTTC.

V usage is TRBV7-9 and J usage is TRBJ1-2; no clear D gene. Looked up from germline, CDR1 is SEHNR and CDR2 is FQNEAQ (reference sequence). Trimming took 1 base from V and 3 from J, leaving 21 bases between them. The CDR3 has 18 amino acids. The CDR3 DNA is TGTGCCAGCAGCTTAGGGGCCCGGTTACGGGGAAGGGACTATGGCTACACCTTC. Residues: CASSLGARLRGRDYGYTF.

The gene calls are TRBV5-1 and TRBJ2-7, with 11 bases identical to TRBD2. V shed 4 bases and J 4 bases; nucleotides not matched to a gene: 4. This CDR3 has 14 amino acids. From germline, CDR1 is SGHRS and CDR2 YFSETQ. The CDR3, as DNA: TGCGCCAGCAGCGCCGGGACTAGCGGTTACGAGCAGTACTTC. It encodes CASSAGTSGYEQYF.

The chain recombines TRBV7-2 with TRBJ2-1, with unresolved D. CDR3 length: 11 residues. V lost 5 bases and J 8 bases, leaving 7 bases between the germline ends. Germline assignment: CDR1 SGHTA and CDR2 FQGNSA. DNA of the CDR3: TGTGCCAGCAGCCCCCAGGATGAGCAGTTCTTC. Its translation: CASSPQDEQFF.

The chain links TRBV11-2 to TRBJ2-2; 8 bases fit TRBD1. Germline CDR1 and CDR2: SGHAT and FQNNGV. This CDR3 is built from 17 residues. Unmatched junction bases numbered 14, after V lost 4 bases and J lost 7 bases. This chain's CDR3 is CASSWGRGPGGLGELFF. The CDR3, as DNA: TGTGCCAGCAGCTGGGGGAGAGGGCCAGGGGGCCTCGGGGAGCTGTTTTTT. Drawing the rest from reference TRBV11-2 and TRBJ2-2, the complete variable domain is EAGVAQSPRYKIIEKRQSVAFWCNPISGHATLYWYQQILGQGPKLLIQFQNNGVVDDSQLPKDRFSAERLKGVDSTLKIQPAKLEDSAVYLCASSWGRGPGGLGELFFGEGSRLTVL.

This chain joins TRBV6-6 and TRBJ2-7; D unclear. CDR3 size: 15 residues. With 4 bases removed from V and 3 bases from J, the gap between germline ends came to 16 bases. The V gene's germline CDR1 is MNHNY and CDR2 SVGAGI (reference sequence). CDR3 in DNA: TGTGCCAGCAGTTCTACCCCAGGTACCAACTACGAGCAGTACTTC. This encodes CASSSTPGTNYEQYF.

This clone was counted a few times. The chain is built from TRBV19 and TRBJ2-7; the D gene is possibly TRBD1 (5 bases). The CDR3 is 15 amino acids. Germline CDR1 and CDR2: LNHDA and SQIVND (reference sequence). Deletions cut 5 bases from V and 3 bases from J, with 17 bases between. The CDR3, as DNA: TGTGCCAGTAGTGAACGGACCCTAAGGGGCTACGAGCAGTACTTC. This gives the protein CASSERTLRGYEQYF.

The chain employs TRBV19 and TRBJ2-2; TRBD2 matches at 9 bases. Trimming cost V 6 bases and J 3 bases; bases outside gene matches: 5. The CDR3 spans 15 residues. Germline CDR1 and CDR2: LNHDA and SQIVND (reference sequence). CDR3 sequence reads: CASRNSGSYTGELFF. CDR3 nucleotides: TGTGCCAGTAGGAATAGCGGGAGCTACACCGGGGAGCTGTTTTTT.

This chain uses TRBV7-2 with TRBJ2-1; 9 nucleotides agree with TRBD2. The CDR3 has 14 amino acids. Trimming cost V 6 bases and J 5 bases; bases outside gene matches: 5. CDR1 and CDR2 (germline): SGHTA, FQGNSA. This chain's CDR3 is CASSKLAGHNEQFF. The CDR3 DNA reads TGTGCCAGCAGTAAACTAGCGGGTCACAATGAGCAGTTCTTC. The variable domain in full, with the rest retrieved from reference TRBV7-2 and TRBJ2-1, is GAGVSQSPSNKVTEKGKDVELRCDPISGHTALYWYRQSLGQGLEFLIYFQGNSAPDKSGLPSDRFSAERTGGSVSTLTIQRTQQEDSAVYLCASSKLAGHNEQFFGPGTRLTVL.

The CDR3: CASSLAGVDGNTIYF. The CDR3 coding sequence is TGTGCCAGCAGCTTGGCGGGGGTAGATGGAAACACCATATATTTT. The chain joins TRBV5-4 to TRBJ1-3; TRBD1 is a possible D gene (5 bases). Trimming took 0 bases from V and 3 from J, leaving 10 bases between them. This CDR3 spans 15 amino acids. From germline, CDR1 is SGHNT and CDR2 YYREEE (reference sequence). Complete variable domain (other parts from reference TRBV5-4 and TRBJ1-3): ETGVTQSPTHLIKTRGQQVTLRCSSQSGHNTVSWYQQALGQGPQFIFQYYREEENGRGNFPPRFSGLQFPNYSSELNVNALELDDSALYLCASSLAGVDGNTIYFGEGSWLTVV.

This clone appeared a single time. This rearrangement joins TRBV5-1 to TRBJ1-6; no definite D call. The ends were cut back, 5 bases at V and 0 bases at J, with 6 bases in the middle. This CDR3 is 14 amino acids long. Per germline, CDR1 SGHRS and CDR2 YFSETQ. The CDR3, as DNA: TGCGCCAGCAGGGCGGCCTCCTATAATTCACCCCTCCACTTT. Its protein is CASRAASYNSPLHF.

This chain joins TRBV7-2 and TRBJ1-2; D might be TRBD1 (5 bases). Germline V gives CDR1 SGHTA, CDR2 FQGNSA. CDR3 length: 13 residues. The germline V and J ends were trimmed by 0 bases and 8 bases, with 10 bases remaining between them. The CDR3 DNA follows: TGTGCCAGCAGCTTAGCGACGACAGCGGGCTACACCTTC. Amino acid sequence: CASSLATTAGYTF.

This clone was seen a handful of times. The CDR3 here is CASSSPGQGKNTEAFF. As DNA, the CDR3 is TGTGCCAGCAGTTCCCCGGGACAGGGGAAGAACACTGAAGCTTTCTTT. The chain couples TRBV6-6 to TRBJ1-1, with 10 positions matching TRBD1. The V gene's germline CDR1 is MNHNY and CDR2 SVGAGI (reference sequence). Germline trimming cut 4 bases from V and 1 base from J; bases unmatched to any gene: 6. The CDR3 covers 16 residues.

This clone has a handful of counts. The rearrangement links TRBV5-1 to TRBJ2-7; tentative D call: TRBD1 (5 bases). The V gene lost 3 bases and the J gene lost 0 bases, with 10 bases spanning the gap. Germline loops: CDR1 SGHRS, CDR2 YFSETQ. The CDR3 runs 14 residues. The CDR3 sequence is CASSSDSHSYEQYF. The CDR3, as DNA: TGCGCCAGCAGCTCAGACAGCCACTCCTACGAGCAGTACTTC.

The chain combines TRBV11-2 with TRBJ2-3; D perhaps matches TRBD2 (6 bases). This CDR3 region has 18 residues. V was pared by 0 bases and J by 6 bases, with 22 bases between. Germline V gives CDR1 SGHAT, CDR2 FQNNGV. CDR3: CASSLDPSSARVGDTQYF. CDR3 bases: TGTGCCAGCAGCTTAGACCCCTCTAGCGCCCGGGTCGGGGATACGCAGTATTTT.

This clone was detected a few times. J is TRBJ2-7 and V is TRBV5-1; TRBD2 matches 10 bases. The CDR3 totals 17 residues. The trim removed 2 bases at V and 2 bases at J, leaving 10 bases unmatched. CDR1 is SGHRS, CDR2 YFSETQ, per germline. CDR3 sequence: CASSFLAGAVRTYEQYF. The CDR3 DNA sequence: TGCGCCAGCAGCTTCCTAGCGGGGGCGGTTCGTACCTACGAGCAGTACTTC. The full variable domain, completed using reference TRBV5-1 and TRBJ2-7, is KAGVTQTPRYLIKTRGQQVTLSCSPISGHRSVSWYQQTPGQGLQFLFEYFSETQRNKGNFPGRFSGRQFSNSRSEMNVSTLELGDSALYLCASSFLAGAVRTYEQYFGPGTRLTVT.

The chain uses TRBV4-1 and TRBJ2-5; D remains unclear. Germline CDR1 is MGHRA and CDR2 is YSYEKL. Trimming cost V 4 bases and J 2 bases, with 8 bases left between them. The CDR3 spans 13 residues. The chain's CDR3 is CASSLMRQETQYF. Written as DNA, the CDR3 is TGCGCCAGCAGCCTCATGAGGCAAGAGACCCAGTACTTC.